The clone carrying this T cell receptor (beta chain) was found a few times. A read error may produce the germline difference seen at one junction end. The sample originates from a study of identical twins. With template switching, a universal primer site was added, and the cDNA carried unique molecular identifiers. TCRdb reanalysed the 5' RACE reads using MiXCR and keeps one entry per CDR3 protein. This sample has 450,000 to 650,000 distinct CDR3 sequences, with approximately 10% found just once. Donors were all healthy Caucasians. The CDR3 loop spans 12 amino acids. CDR1 and CDR2 from the germline V gene are SEHNR and FQNEAQ (reference sequence). The sample was also linked to a second study, of yellow fever vaccine responses in identical twins.

This sequence was found in a woman under 30 in good health. The sample comprised PBMCs. The V gene is TRBV7-9, the J gene TRBJ2-3, with 10 bases that match TRBD2. CDR3 sequence reads: CASTQSGRASLF. CDR3 DNA sequence: TGTGCCAGCACCCAAAGCGGGAGGGCATCCCTTTTT. Full variable domain (outside the CDR3, taken from reference TRBV7-9 and TRBJ2-3): DTGVSQNPRHKITKRGQNVTFRCDPISEHNRLYWYRQTLGQGPEFLTYFQNEAQLEKSRLLSDRFSAERPKGSFSTLEIQRTEQGDSAMYLCASTQSGRASLFGPGTRLTVL.